These 18 T cell receptor beta chains were all obtained from the same sample, sequenced in a study of shared clonotypes between healthy human individuals (dated by TCRdb to 2019 to 2021). Libraries came from the immunoSEQ multiplex PCR assay. The source is immuneACCESS, and TCRdb retained only in-frame sequences with V and J called. Part of the clones is not carried over; for the studies checked, unresolved V genes explain less than half of this, and the remainder is unexplained. This sample has about 980,000 clones in its table, and 76% of those were observed once. The ten biggest clones cover nearly 1.5% of the sample. Sample: memory CD4+ T cells sorted from blood. According to the study, the label for this sample's cell subset or site signals: CD45RA-negative fraction. The receptors come from a man aged 18 to 35 in good health.

The table lists this clone with a few counts. This chain uses TRBV2 with TRBJ1-2; the D gene is possibly TRBD1 (6 bases). This CDR3 is 17 amino acids long. The germline CDR1 and CDR2 sequences are SNHLY and FYNNEI. Trimming pared 5 bases from V and 7 bases from J, leaving 26 bases between. CDR3 bases: TGTGCCAGCAGTCCCGGACAGACATCAAAGGCCAAGTCTGGCTACACCTTC. Its protein product is CASSPGQTSKAKSGYTF. Combining the CDR3 with reference TRBV2 and TRBJ1-2 gives the whole variable domain EPEVTQTPSHQVTQMGQEVILRCVPISNHLYFYWYRQILGQKVEFLVSFYNNEISEKSEIFDDQFSVERPDGSNFTLKIRSTKLEDSAMYFCASSPGQTSKAKSGYTFGSGTRLTVV.

The chain combines TRBV7-9 with TRBJ2-5; TRBD2 aligns across 14 bases. CDR3 size: 16 residues. J lost 2 bases, V lost 7 bases, and 6 bases had no gene match. CDR1 SEHNR and CDR2 FQNEAQ come from the germline V gene (reference sequence). The CDR3 nucleotides are TGTGCCAGCATCGGGACTAGCGGGGGAAGGCAAGAGACCCAGTACTTC. It is translated as CASIGTSGGRQETQYF.

This clone came up a few times. The V call is TRBV27, the J call TRBJ1-1, with 8 nucleotides matching TRBD1. The CDR3 consists of 13 residues. Germline-derived CDR1 and CDR2 are MNHEY and SMNVEV (reference sequence). J gave up 6 bases and V 5 bases, and 5 bases lay outside the gene matches. CDR3 bases: TGTGCCAGCAGTATGACAGGGGTTGCTGAAGCTTTCTTT. This sequence encodes CASSMTGVAEAFF.

The chain joins TRBV9 to TRBJ2-6; TRBD2 is a possible D gene (5 bases). There are 13 residues in the CDR3. V was cut by 3 bases and J by 4 bases, with 5 bases left in between. Germline V lookup: CDR1 SGDLS, CDR2 YYNGEE. CDR3 residues: CASSAGGANVLTF. In DNA, the CDR3 is TGTGCCAGCAGCGCGGGAGGGGCCAACGTCCTGACTTTC.

The rearrangement links TRBV2 to TRBJ1-6; weak D call: TRBD1 (6 bases). The CDR3 sequence is 14 residues long. Germline V lookup: CDR1 SNHLY, CDR2 FYNNEI. V lost 6 bases to trimming and J lost 7 bases, with 13 bases between them. CDR3 DNA sequence: TGTGCCAGCAGCCAGGGACATCAGAATTCACCCCTCCACTTT. Its translation: CASSQGHQNSPLHF. Full variable domain (rest looked up from reference TRBV2 and TRBJ1-6): EPEVTQTPSHQVTQMGQEVILRCVPISNHLYFYWYRQILGQKVEFLVSFYNNEISEKSEIFDDQFSVERPDGSNFTLKIRSTKLEDSAMYFCASSQGHQNSPLHFGNGTRLTVT.

The table lists this clone with a few counts. The V and J genes are TRBV6-5 and TRBJ1-5; 7 bases align to TRBD1. This CDR3 has 15 residues. Germline V gene data show CDR1 as MNHEY and CDR2 as SVGAGI. The V segment lost 5 bases and the J segment 3 bases; nucleotides outside the gene matches: 7. The CDR3 region is CASSPRGGINQPQHF. The CDR3 DNA is TGTGCCAGCAGTCCCAGGGGGGGTATCAATCAGCCCCAGCATTTT.

The rearrangement links TRBV11-1 to TRBJ2-1, with 10 nucleotides matching TRBD1. CDR3 length equals 15 residues. The V gene end was trimmed by 5 bases and the J gene end by 10 bases; junction bases not matched to a gene: 11. CDR1 is SGHAT, CDR2 FQDESV, per germline (reference sequence). The CDR3 DNA follows: TGTGCCAGCAGCCGACGGGACAGGGGAAAGCGCGAGCAGTTCTTC. Protein: CASSRRDRGKREQFF.

This chain connects TRBV7-9 to TRBJ1-5; D is unresolved. Germline V gives CDR1 SEHNR, CDR2 FQNEAQ (reference sequence). CDR3 length: 13 amino acids. V lost 4 bases, J lost 0 bases, and 4 bases lay in between. The CDR3 spells CASSSNSNQPQHF. The DNA of the CDR3 is TGTGCCAGCAGCTCTAATAGCAATCAGCCCCAGCATTTT.

This rearrangement joins TRBV5-1 to TRBJ2-3; TRBD1 agrees at 8 bases. After removal of 3 bases from V and 2 bases from J, the junction contained 5 bases not matched to a gene. This CDR3 spans 15 amino acids. In germline, CDR1 is SGHRS, CDR2 YFSETQ. This CDR3 is CASSSQGVDTDTQYF. The CDR3 region has the DNA TGCGCCAGCAGCTCACAGGGGGTAGACACAGATACGCAGTATTTT.

This chain uses TRBV6-5 with TRBJ2-5; 11 bases match TRBD2. There are 14 residues in the CDR3. Germline V gene lookup returns CDR1 MNHEY and CDR2 SVGAGI. The V and J ends lost 4 bases and 4 bases, in that order; junction bases with no gene match: 2. The CDR3 DNA is TGTGCCAGCAGTTTCACTAGCGGGGGAGAGACCCAGTACTTC. It yields the protein CASSFTSGGETQYF.

The rearrangement joins TRBV28 to TRBJ1-1, with TRBD1 identical over 7 bases. The CDR3 totals 14 residues. Germline V lookup: CDR1 MDHEN, CDR2 SYDVKM. V was pared by 8 bases and J by 3 bases, with 9 bases of the junction left unmatched. The CDR3 spells CASLSRDRYTEAFF. The CDR3 bases are TGTGCCAGCTTGAGCCGGGACAGATACACTGAAGCTTTCTTT.

The V and J genes are TRBV6-1 and TRBJ2-3, with no clear D. The CDR3 is 16 residues long. CDR1 MNHNS and CDR2 SASEGT come from the germline V gene. Trimming pared 0 bases from V and 0 bases from J, leaving 10 bases between. In DNA form, the CDR3 reads TGTGCCAGCAGTGAAGCTTCGCGGCTTAGCACAGATACGCAGTATTTT. This encodes CASSEASRLSTDTQYF.

V is TRBV30 and J is TRBJ2-2, with D tentatively TRBD1 (5 bases). V was shortened by 0 bases and J by 9 bases, with 14 bases between the two germline ends. CDR1 and CDR2 (germline): GTSNPN, SVGIG (reference sequence). There are 14 residues in the CDR3. Written as DNA, the CDR3 is TGTGCCTGGAGTGTATGGCAGGGAACAAGGGAGCTGTTTTTT. It codes for CAWSVWQGTRELFF.

A word on this clone: The same CDR3 arises from other DNA sequences in this sample as well. V is TRBV28 and J is TRBJ2-7; D gene ambiguous. CDR3 length: 13 residues. With 5 bases removed from V and 2 bases from J, the gap between germline ends came to 10 bases. Germline V gene lookup returns CDR1 MDHEN and CDR2 SYDVKM. The CDR3 nucleotides read TGTGCCAGCAGTCTACAAGCGCCCTACGAGCAGTACTTC. Its protein product is CASSLQAPYEQYF.

The genes are TRBV5-6 and TRBJ1-5, with a weak D call TRBD1 (6 bases). Trimming pared 1 base from V and 7 bases from J, leaving 9 bases between. Germline CDR1 is SGHDT and CDR2 is YYEEEE. CDR3 length: 13 residues. DNA of the CDR3: TGTGCCAGCAGCTTGACAGGGTCGCAGCCCCAGCATTTT. This gives the protein CASSLTGSQPQHF.

Only a few counts were recorded for this clone. In nucleotides, the CDR3 is TGCGCCAGCAGTGACGGACAGGTTGTCTATGGCTACACCTTC. It yields the protein CASSDGQVVYGYTF. J is TRBJ1-2 and V is TRBV10-2, with TRBD1 identical over 7 bases. From germline, CDR1 is WSHSY and CDR2 SAAADI. The CDR3 covers 14 residues. Trimming at V came to 3 bases and at J to 4 bases, leaving 5 bases not matched to a gene.

V usage is TRBV6-6 and J usage is TRBJ2-1; 8 positions agree with TRBD1. Germline V lookup: CDR1 MNHNY, CDR2 SVGAGI (reference sequence). The trim removed 2 bases at V and 6 bases at J, leaving 6 bases unmatched. This CDR3 comprises 15 residues. The CDR3 sequence: CASSYVQGATNEQFF. The DNA for the CDR3 is TGTGCCAGCAGTTACGTGCAGGGGGCAACCAATGAGCAGTTCTTC.

V gene TRBV18 combines with J gene TRBJ1-2, with D uncertain. Germline V gene lookup returns CDR1 KGHSH and CDR2 LQKENI. The V end lost 3 bases, the J end lost 4 bases, and 9 bases lay between the germline ends. This CDR3 region has 13 residues. For the CDR3, the DNA is TGTGCCAGCTCACCGTGGACCTTCTATGGCTACACCTTC. Its protein product is CASSPWTFYGYTF.